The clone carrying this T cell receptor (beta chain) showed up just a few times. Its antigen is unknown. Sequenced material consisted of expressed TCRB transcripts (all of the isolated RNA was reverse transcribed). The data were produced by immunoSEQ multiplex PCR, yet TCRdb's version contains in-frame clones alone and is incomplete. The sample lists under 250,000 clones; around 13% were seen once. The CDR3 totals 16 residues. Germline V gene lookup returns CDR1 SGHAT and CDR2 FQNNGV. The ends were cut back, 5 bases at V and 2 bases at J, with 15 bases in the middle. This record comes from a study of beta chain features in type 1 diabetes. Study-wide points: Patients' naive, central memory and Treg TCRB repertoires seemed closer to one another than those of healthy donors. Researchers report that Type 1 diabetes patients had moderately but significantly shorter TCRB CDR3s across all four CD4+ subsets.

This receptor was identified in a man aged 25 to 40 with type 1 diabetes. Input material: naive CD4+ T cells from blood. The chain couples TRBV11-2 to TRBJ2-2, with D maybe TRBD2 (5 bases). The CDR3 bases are TGTGCCAGCAGCCCCTTGGGCGGGCCAAACACCGGGGAGCTGTTTTTT. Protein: CASSPLGGPNTGELFF.